This TCR beta chain was identified in a study of T-cell reconstitution after alpha-beta-depleted transplantation in children. Germline values: CDR1 SQVTM, CDR2 ANQGSEA. V was trimmed by 3 bases and J by 6 bases, leaving 15 bases between them. The CDR3 runs 13 residues. Study findings and constraints: There were some patients whose high TCRbeta diversity at day 60 came from surviving recipient T cells and thymic progenitors.

For this clonotype: Its antigen is still unknown.

TCRbeta library construction was performed incorporating unique molecular identifiers. From the PCR reads, TCRdb called clonotypes with MiXCR, one entry per CDR3 protein. The sample holds about 240,000 distinct CDR3 sequences; roughly 23% are singletons and the top ten take about 2.8%. The genes are TRBV29-1 and TRBJ2-7; D call uncertain. The input for sequencing was PBMCs, taken before TCRalphabeta/CD19-depleted stem cell transplant. This receptor was obtained from a girl aged 2-15 years with Fanconi anemia, due to receive a stem cell transplant. CDR3 residues: CSVDGAPGTEQYF. Written as DNA, the CDR3 is TGCAGCGTTGATGGCGCGCCCGGAACCGAGCAGTACTTC.